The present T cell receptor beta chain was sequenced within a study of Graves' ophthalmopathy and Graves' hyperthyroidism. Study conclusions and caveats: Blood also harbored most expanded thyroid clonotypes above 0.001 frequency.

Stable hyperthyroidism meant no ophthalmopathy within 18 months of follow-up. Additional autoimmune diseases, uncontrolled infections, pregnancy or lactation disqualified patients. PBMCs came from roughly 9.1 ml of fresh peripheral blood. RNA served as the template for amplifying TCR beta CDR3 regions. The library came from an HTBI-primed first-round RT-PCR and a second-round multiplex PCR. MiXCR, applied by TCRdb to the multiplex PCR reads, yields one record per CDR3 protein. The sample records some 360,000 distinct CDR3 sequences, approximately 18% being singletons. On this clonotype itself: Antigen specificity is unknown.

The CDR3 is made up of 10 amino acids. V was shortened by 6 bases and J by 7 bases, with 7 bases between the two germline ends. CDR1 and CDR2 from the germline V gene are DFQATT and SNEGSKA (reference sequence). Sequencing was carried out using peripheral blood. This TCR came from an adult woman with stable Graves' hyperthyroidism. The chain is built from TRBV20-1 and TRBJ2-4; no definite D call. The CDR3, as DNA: TGCAGTGCCGTCGGGAACATTCAGTACTTC. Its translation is CSAVGNIQYF.